This T cell receptor beta chain was documented in a study of PD-L1 blockade in urothelial cancer. Turning to the study itself: Patients began atezolizumab, 1,200 mg intravenously every 3 weeks, in the mid-2010s. Blood was evaluated 3 weeks (second dose) and 6 weeks after therapy began. Across blood samples, T cells had a median count of 141,255. Study results and caveats: Those with durable benefit had larger increases in tumor-associated blood clones at 3 weeks.

Turning to this clone: Its target is not known.

Using immunoSEQ multiplex PCR, the repertoire was profiled, and TCRdb retains in-frame clones only, with some absent. The sample contains under 40,000 clones, 90% of which appear only once. The starting material was PBMCs, obtained around atezolizumab (anti-PD-L1) treatment. The sequence was collected from a man between 65 and 85 years old with urothelial cancer.

The CDR3 region is CASSMEGGRMNTEAFF. The CDR3 coding sequence is TGTGCCAGTAGTATGGAGGGAGGGCGGATGAACACTGAAGCTTTCTTT. The rearrangement uses TRBV19 and TRBJ1-1, with D unclear. The CDR3 covers 16 residues. Trimming stripped 3 bases from V and 0 bases from J, with 14 bases between. Germline lookup yields CDR1 LNHDA and CDR2 SQIVND (reference sequence).